The following is a TCR beta chain sequence with its context. TCRdb reprocessed the RT-PCR reads with MiXCR, giving one entry per CDR3 protein. The sample shows about 960,000 distinct CDR3 sequences, more than 15% of them seen only once. These data belong to a study of patients and donors after allogeneic stem cell transplantation. Germline V gives CDR1 SGHRS, CDR2 YFSETQ. V dropped 3 bases and J dropped 0 bases, with 9 bases sitting between them. The CDR3 totals 15 residues. V gene TRBV5-1 combines with J gene TRBJ2-2; D gene uncertain. The clonotype comes from a human donor who was either an allogeneic HSCT recipient or a stem cell or donor lymphocyte infusion donor (not recorded which). It is not recorded whose cells these are; they may come from a transplant donor. Sequencing was performed on blood, either unsorted or a sorted T cell fraction (not recorded which). The CDR3 loop reads CASSSAHPNTGELFF. DNA for the CDR3: TGCGCCAGCAGCTCCGCCCACCCGAACACCGGGGAGCTGTTTTTT.